This record looks at one T cell receptor (beta chain) sequence and its context. Its antigen is still unknown. This sample is part of a study of T cells in Graves' hyperthyroidism and ophthalmopathy. TCR beta CDR3 regions were amplified from RNA. Initially, a first-round RT-PCR of the TCR CDR3 employed the HTBI primer set. MiXCR, applied by TCRdb to the multiplex PCR reads, yields one record per CDR3 protein. The data show a few hundred thousand distinct CDR3 sequences, roughly 25% seen once. Overall study results and limits: Appearing also in blood were most of the thyroid clonotypes expanded above 0.001. Ophthalmopathy was predicted by the model a median of roughly 6.6 months ahead of onset.

Clinical symptoms, serum thyroxine and TRAb, thyroid ultrasound and orbital computed tomography were used for the diagnoses. The CDR3 totals 18 residues. J was trimmed by 8 bases and V by 5 bases; bases with no gene match: 21. Sequencing was carried out using blood. This clonotype was obtained from a man aged 50 to 60 with Graves' hyperthyroidism. The chain employs TRBV12-3 or TRBV12-4 and TRBJ2-1; 7 nucleotides match TRBD2. Here the CDR3 DNA reads TGTGCCAGCAGTCCCGATGGGCGGGAGCGTATGGGGAGCGATGAGCAGTTCTTC. Protein: CASSPDGRERMGSDEQFF.